This T cell receptor beta chain was recorded in a study of blood T cell repertoires in COVID-19. Study details: COVID-19 samples from acute and convalescent phases originated in the United States, Italy and Spain.

The CDR3 length is 15 residues. The V gene lost 5 bases and the J gene lost 2 bases, with 15 bases spanning the gap. Germline values: CDR1 SEHNR, CDR2 FQNEAQ (reference sequence). Produced via immunoSEQ multiplex PCR; TCRdb's table is partial and in-frame only. Counted here are fewer than 250,000 clones, about nine tenths occurring once; the ten biggest clones make up around 2.6%. Cohorts were assigned according to the clinical history that participants reported. Sequencing was carried out using PBMCs or T cells enriched from blood (not recorded which). This TCR derives from a woman between 25 and 40 years old with acute COVID-19. The rearrangement joins TRBV7-9 to TRBJ1-2; tentatively, D is TRBD1 (5 bases). In DNA form, the CDR3 reads TGTGCCAGCAGCCCACAGATGACAGCCAACTATGGCTACACCTTC. This gives the protein CASSPQMTANYGYTF. The entire variable domain, with the rest obtained from reference TRBV7-9 and TRBJ1-2, is as follows: DTGVSQNPRHKITKRGQNVTFRCDPISEHNRLYWYRQTLGQGPEFLTYFQNEAQLEKSRLLSDRFSAERPKGSFSTLEIQRTEQGDSAMYLCASSPQMTANYGYTFGSGTRLTVV.